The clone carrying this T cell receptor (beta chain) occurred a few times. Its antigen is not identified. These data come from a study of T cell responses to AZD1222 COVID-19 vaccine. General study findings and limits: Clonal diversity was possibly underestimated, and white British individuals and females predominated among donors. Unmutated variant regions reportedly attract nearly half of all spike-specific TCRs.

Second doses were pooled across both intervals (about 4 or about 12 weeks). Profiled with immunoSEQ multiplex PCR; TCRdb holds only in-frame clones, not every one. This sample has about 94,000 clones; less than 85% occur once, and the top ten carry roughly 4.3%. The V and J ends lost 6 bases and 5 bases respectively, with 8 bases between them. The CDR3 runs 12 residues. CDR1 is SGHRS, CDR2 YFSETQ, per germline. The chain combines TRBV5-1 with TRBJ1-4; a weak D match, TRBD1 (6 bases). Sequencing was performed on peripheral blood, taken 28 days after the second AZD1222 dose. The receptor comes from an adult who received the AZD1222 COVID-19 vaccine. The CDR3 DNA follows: TGCGCCAGCAAGGGGGAGAATGAAAAACTGTTTTTT. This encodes CASKGENEKLFF.